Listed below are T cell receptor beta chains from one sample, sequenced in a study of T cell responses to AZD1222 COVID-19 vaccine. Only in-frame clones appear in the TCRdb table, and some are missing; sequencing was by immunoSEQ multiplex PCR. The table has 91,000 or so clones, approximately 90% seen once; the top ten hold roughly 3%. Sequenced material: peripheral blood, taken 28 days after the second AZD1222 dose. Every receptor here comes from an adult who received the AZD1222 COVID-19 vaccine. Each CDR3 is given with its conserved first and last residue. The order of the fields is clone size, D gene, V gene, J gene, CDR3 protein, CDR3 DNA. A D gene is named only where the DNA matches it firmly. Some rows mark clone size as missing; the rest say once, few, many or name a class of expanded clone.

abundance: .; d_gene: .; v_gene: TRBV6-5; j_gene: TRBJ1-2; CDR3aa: CASRKANYGYTF; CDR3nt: TGTGCCAGCAGAAAGGCTAACTATGGCTACACCTTC
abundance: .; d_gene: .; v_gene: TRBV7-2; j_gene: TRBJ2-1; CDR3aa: CASSFGGGSNEQFF; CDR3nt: TGTGCCAGCAGCTTTGGAGGAGGCTCCAATGAGCAGTTCTTC
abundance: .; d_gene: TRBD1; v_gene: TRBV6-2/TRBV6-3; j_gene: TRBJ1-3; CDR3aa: CASSTPGTGGNTIYF; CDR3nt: TGTGCCAGCAGTACCCCCGGGACAGGGGGAAACACCATATATTTT
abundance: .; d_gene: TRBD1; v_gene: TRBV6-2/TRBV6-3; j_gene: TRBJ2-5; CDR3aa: CASSTPRGRGREETQYF; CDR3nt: TGTGCCAGCAGTACCCCCAGGGGAAGGGGGCGGGAAGAGACCCAGTACTTC
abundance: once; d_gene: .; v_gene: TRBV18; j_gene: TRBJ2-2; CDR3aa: CASSRTGPGNTGELFF; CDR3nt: TGTGCCAGCTCACGCACGGGACCAGGGAACACCGGGGAGCTGTTTTTT
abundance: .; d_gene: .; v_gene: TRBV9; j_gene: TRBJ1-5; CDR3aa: CASSSGAYSNQPQHF; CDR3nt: TGTGCCAGCAGCTCGGGAGCCTATAGCAATCAGCCCCAGCATTTT
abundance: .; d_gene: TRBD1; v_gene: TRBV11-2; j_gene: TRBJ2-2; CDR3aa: CASSLDLGRGLNGELFF; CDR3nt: TGTGCCAGCAGCTTAGATCTGGGCAGGGGGCTTAACGGGGAGCTGTTTTTT
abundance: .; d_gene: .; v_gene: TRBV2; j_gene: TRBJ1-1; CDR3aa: CASSEVRGMNTEAFF; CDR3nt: TGTGCCAGCAGTGAAGTTAGGGGGATGAACACTGAAGCTTTCTTT
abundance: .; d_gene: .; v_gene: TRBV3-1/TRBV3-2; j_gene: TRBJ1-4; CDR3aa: CASSPRGILNEKLFF; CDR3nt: TGTGCCAGCAGCCCACGAGGGATACTCAATGAAAAACTGTTTTTT
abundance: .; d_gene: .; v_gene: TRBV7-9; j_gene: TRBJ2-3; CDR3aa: CASSPKLTDTQYF; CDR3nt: TGTGCCAGCAGCCCAAAACTCACAGATACGCAGTATTTT
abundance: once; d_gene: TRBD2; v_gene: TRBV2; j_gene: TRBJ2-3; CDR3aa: CASRGAGVVSDTQYF; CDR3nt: TGTGCCAGCAGGGGAGCGGGGGTAGTGTCAGATACGCAGTATTTT
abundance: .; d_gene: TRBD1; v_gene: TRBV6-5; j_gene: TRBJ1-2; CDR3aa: CASSYRTGNYGYTF; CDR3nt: TGTGCCAGCAGCTACCGGACAGGGAACTATGGCTACACCTTC
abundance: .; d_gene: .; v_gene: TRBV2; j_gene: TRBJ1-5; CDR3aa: CASSTGLSNQPQHF; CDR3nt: TGTGCCAGCAGTACAGGGCTCTCAAATCAGCCCCAGCATTTT
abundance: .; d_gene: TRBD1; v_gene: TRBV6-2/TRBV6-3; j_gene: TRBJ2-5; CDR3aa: CASSDRGHEQETQYF; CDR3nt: TGTGCCAGCAGTGACAGGGGGCACGAGCAAGAGACCCAGTACTTC
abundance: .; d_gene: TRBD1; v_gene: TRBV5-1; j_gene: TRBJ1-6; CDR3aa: CASSVDGTESSYNSPLHF; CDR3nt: TGCGCCAGCAGCGTGGACGGGACAGAGAGCTCCTATAATTCACCCCTCCACTTT
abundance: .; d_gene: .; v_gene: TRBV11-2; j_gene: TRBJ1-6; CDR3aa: CASSTGHYNSPLHF; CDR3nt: TGTGCCAGCAGCACGGGACACTATAATTCACCCCTCCACTTT
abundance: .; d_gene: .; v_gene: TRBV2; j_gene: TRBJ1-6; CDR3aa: CASSVTRTLSYNSPLHF; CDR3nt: TGTGCCAGCAGTGTAACCCGAACTCTCTCCTATAATTCACCCCTCCACTTT
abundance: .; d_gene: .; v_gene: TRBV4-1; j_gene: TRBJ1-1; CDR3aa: CASSQERGTEAFF; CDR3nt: TGCGCCAGCAGCCAAGAAAGGGGCACTGAAGCTTTCTTT
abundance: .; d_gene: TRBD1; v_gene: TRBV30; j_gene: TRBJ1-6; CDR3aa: CAWTAGTGYFSPLHF; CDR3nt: TGTGCCTGGACCGCCGGGACAGGGTATTTTTCACCCCTCCACTTT
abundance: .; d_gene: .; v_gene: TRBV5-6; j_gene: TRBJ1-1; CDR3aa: CASSLRSGWSTEAFF; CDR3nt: TGTGCCAGCAGCCTAAGATCAGGGTGGAGCACTGAAGCTTTCTTT
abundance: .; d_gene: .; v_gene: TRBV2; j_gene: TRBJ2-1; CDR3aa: CASSERGYNEQFF; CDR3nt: TGTGCCAGCAGTGAAAGGGGCTACAATGAGCAGTTCTTC
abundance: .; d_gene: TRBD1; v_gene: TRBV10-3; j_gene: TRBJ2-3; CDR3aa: CAISSTGDSTDTQYF; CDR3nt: TGTGCCATCAGTTCGACAGGGGATAGCACAGATACGCAGTATTTT
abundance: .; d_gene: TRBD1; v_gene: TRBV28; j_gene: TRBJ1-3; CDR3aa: CASSLQGKVVNTIYF; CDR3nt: TGTGCCAGCTCTTTACAGGGGAAGGTTGTAAACACCATATATTTT
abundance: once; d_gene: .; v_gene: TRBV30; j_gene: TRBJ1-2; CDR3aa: CAWSVQGNGGYTF; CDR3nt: TGTGCCTGGAGTGTCCAAGGGAACGGGGGCTACACCTTC
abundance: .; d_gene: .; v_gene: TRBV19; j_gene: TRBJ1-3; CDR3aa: CASSSRESGNTIYF; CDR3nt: TGTGCCAGTAGTAGCAGGGAGTCTGGAAACACCATATATTTT
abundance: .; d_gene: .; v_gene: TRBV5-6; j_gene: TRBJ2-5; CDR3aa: CASSLSPELYQETQYF; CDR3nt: TGTGCCAGCAGCTTGTCTCCGGAACTGTACCAAGAGACCCAGTACTTC
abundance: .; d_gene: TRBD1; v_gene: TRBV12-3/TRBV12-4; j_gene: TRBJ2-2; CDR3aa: CATSTGTGELFF; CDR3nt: TGTGCCACATCGACAGGGACCGGGGAGCTGTTTTTT
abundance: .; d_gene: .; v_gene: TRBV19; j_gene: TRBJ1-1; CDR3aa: CASNPPGSHTFF; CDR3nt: TGTGCCAGTAACCCCCCGGGGAGTCATACTTTCTTT
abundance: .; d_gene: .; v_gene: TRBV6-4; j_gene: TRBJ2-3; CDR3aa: CASSPTVMSGDTQYF; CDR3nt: TGTGCCAGCAGCCCCACAGTAATGTCGGGGGATACGCAGTATTTT
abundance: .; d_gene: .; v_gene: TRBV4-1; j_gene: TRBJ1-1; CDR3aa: CASSQGQTMNTEAFF; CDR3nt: TGCGCCAGCAGCCAAGGACAGACAATGAACACTGAAGCTTTCTTT
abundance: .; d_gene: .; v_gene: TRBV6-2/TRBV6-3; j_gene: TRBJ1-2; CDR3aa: CASSYSNYGYTF; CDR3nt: TGTGCCAGCAGTTACAGCAACTATGGCTACACCTTC
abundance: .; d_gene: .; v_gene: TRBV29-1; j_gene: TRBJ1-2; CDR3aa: CSVGRQAAGYTF; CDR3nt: TGCAGCGTTGGGCGGCAAGCTGCTGGCTACACCTTC
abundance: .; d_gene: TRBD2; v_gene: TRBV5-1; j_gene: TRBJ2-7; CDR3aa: CASSSTPSGGFPNEQYF; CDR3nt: TGCGCCAGCAGCTCGACCCCTAGCGGGGGGTTCCCTAACGAGCAGTACTTC
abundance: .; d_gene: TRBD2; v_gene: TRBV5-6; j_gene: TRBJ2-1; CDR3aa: CASSFGTSGYNEQFF; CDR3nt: TGTGCCAGCAGCTTCGGGACTAGCGGATACAATGAGCAGTTCTTC
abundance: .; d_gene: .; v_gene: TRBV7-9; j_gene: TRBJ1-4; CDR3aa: CASSTTRQEGGEKLFF; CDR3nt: TGTGCCAGCAGCACTACCCGACAGGAGGGAGGTGAAAAACTGTTTTTT
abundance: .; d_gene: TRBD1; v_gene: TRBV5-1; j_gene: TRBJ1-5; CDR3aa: CASSTGTGNQPQHF; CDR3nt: TGCGCCAGCAGTACCGGGACAGGCAATCAGCCCCAGCATTTT
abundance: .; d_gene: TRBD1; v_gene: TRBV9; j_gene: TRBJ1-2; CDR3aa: CASSVARGTGSSYGYTF; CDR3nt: TGTGCCAGCAGCGTAGCCCGAGGGACAGGGTCCTCATATGGCTACACCTTC
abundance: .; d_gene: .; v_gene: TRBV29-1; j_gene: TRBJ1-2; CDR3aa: CSVEGVEGKNYGYTF; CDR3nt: TGCAGCGTTGAAGGGGTCGAGGGGAAGAACTATGGCTACACCTTC
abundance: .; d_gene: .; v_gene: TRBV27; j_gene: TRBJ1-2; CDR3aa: CASSSGQMSYGYTF; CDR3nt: TGTGCCAGCAGTTCCGGACAAATGAGCTATGGCTACACCTTC
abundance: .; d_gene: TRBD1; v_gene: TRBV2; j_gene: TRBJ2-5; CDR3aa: CASSEANRGGETQYF; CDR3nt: TGTGCCAGCAGTGAAGCCAACAGGGGTGGAGAGACCCAGTACTTC
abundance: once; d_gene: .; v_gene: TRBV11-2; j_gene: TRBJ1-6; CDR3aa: CASSLAQHNSPLHF; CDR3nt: TGTGCCAGCAGCTTAGCCCAACATAATTCACCCCTCCACTTT
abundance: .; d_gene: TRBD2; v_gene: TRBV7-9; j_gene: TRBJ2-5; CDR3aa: CASIAGSARETQYF; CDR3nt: TGTGCCAGCATAGCGGGGTCCGCCCGGGAGACCCAGTACTTC
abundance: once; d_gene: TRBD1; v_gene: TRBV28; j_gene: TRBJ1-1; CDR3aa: CATGTDVKLFF; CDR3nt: TGTGCCACCGGGACAGACGTTAAGCTTTTCTTT
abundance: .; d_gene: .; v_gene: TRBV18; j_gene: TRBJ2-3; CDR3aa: CASSPTTGSSTDTQYF; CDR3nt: TGTGCCAGCTCGCCCACCACGGGGTCTAGCACAGATACGCAGTATTTT
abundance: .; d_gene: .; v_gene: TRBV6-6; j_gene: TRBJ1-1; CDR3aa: CASSQLGQGKWMNTEAFF; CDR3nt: TGTGCCAGCAGTCAACTCGGGCAGGGAAAGTGGATGAACACTGAAGCTTTCTTT
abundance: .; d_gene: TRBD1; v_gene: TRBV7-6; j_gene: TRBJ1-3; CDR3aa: CASSLERQGTGNTIYF; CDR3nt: TGTGCCAGCAGCTTAGAAAGACAGGGGACTGGAAACACCATATATTTT
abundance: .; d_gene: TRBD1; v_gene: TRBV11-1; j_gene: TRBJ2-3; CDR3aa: CASSLGTATDTQYF; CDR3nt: TGTGCCAGCAGCCTGGGGACAGCCACAGATACGCAGTATTTT
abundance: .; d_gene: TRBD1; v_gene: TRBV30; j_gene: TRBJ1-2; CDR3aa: CAYSRDRPFGYTF; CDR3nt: TGTGCTTACTCTCGGGACAGGCCTTTTGGCTACACCTTC
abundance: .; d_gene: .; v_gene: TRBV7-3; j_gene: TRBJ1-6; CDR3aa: CASSHGPNNSPLHF; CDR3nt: TGTGCCAGCAGTCATGGACCGAACAATTCACCCCTCCACTTT
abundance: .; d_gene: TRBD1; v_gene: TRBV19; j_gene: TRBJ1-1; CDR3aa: CASRPLDRGSGTEAFF; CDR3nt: TGTGCCAGTAGACCGCTGGACAGGGGCTCGGGCACTGAAGCTTTCTTT
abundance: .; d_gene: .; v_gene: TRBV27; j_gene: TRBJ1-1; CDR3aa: CASSLKRNTEAFF; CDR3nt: TGTGCCAGCAGTTTAAAACGGAACACTGAAGCTTTCTTT
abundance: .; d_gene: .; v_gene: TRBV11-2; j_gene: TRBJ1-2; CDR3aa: CASSPWIYGYTF; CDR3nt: TGTGCCAGCAGCCCCTGGATATATGGCTACACCTTC
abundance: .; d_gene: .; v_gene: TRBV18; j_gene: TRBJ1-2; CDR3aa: CASSPTHDGYTF; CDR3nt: TGTGCCAGCTCACCGACCCACGATGGCTACACCTTC